This T cell receptor beta chain appears in the sequencing data of a study of blood T cells in healthy people across ages. About this clonotype: Its antigen is currently unknown. The junction departs from the called germline gene at one end, perhaps through a read error.

Primers used in a second PCR of about 6 to 11 cycles were a sample-barcoded 5' primer and a J-beta primer mix. Each cDNA molecule was tagged by a template-switch adaptor with 12 random nucleotides. In TCRdb, the 5' RACE reads were re-called with MiXCR into one record per CDR3 protein. The sample holds about 970,000 distinct CDR3 sequences, roughly 51% seen once. The length of the CDR3 is 13 residues. Germline V gene data show CDR1 as SGHDN and CDR2 as FVKESK. Findings and caveats of the study: Fewer expanded clones and more diversity marked long-lived versus aged donors. Observed TCR beta diversity showed a strong correlation with the percentage of naive T cells as measured by flow cytometry.

The TCR was taken from a woman aged 60-75 years in good health. This chain links TRBV14 with TRBJ2-7; D unclear. Sequencing was performed on blood. This CDR3 reads CAGSQDSRRTVYF. CDR3 nucleotide sequence: TGTGCCGGCAGCCAAGATTCTCGGCGGACGGTGTACTTC.